These 32 T cell receptor beta chains were sequenced from one sample in a study of cytomegalovirus exposure and HLA in healthy donors. Primers: 60 Vbeta forward and 13 Jbeta reverse. Here immunoSEQ multiplex PCR was the method, and the copy in TCRdb shows in-frame clones only, minus some. Its listing shows about 110,000 clones. Sequencing was carried out using PBMCs. The receptors come from a man aged 30 to 39 in good health and CMV-seronegative.

The chain carries TRBV28 and TRBJ1-2; D is uncertain. Trimming removed 3 bases at V and 3 bases at J, with 5 bases between. The CDR3 runs to 12 residues. Germline values: CDR1 MDHEN, CDR2 SYDVKM. In DNA, the CDR3 is TGTGCCAGCAGTTTTAGAGACTATGGCTACACCTTC. Protein product: CASSFRDYGYTF.

The chain couples TRBV5-1 to TRBJ2-2; no firm D call. The CDR3 spans 15 residues. In germline, CDR1 is SGHRS, CDR2 YFSETQ. Trimming shortened V by 2 bases and J by 2 bases, and 10 bases separated the two germline ends. The CDR3 region is CASSFLRSNTGELFF. CDR3 sequence (DNA): TGCGCCAGCAGCTTCTTACGGAGTAACACCGGGGAGCTGTTTTTT.

V is TRBV2 and J is TRBJ1-4; possible D gene TRBD1, 6 bases. The CDR3 consists of 11 residues. CDR1 is SNHLY, CDR2 FYNNEI, per germline. CDR3: CAGGAGEKLFF. The DNA of the CDR3 is TGTGCTGGGGGGGCAGGCGAAAAACTGTTTTTT.

The genes are TRBV13 and TRBJ2-3; D uncertain. The CDR3 loop spans 13 amino acids. V was cut by 1 base and J by 2 bases, with 4 bases left in between. The germline gives CDR1 PRHDT, CDR2 FYEKMQ (reference sequence). CDR3 nucleotide sequence: TGTGCCAGCAGCTTAGTCTTCACAGATACGCAGTATTTT. Residues: CASSLVFTDTQYF.

V usage is TRBV5-1 and J usage is TRBJ1-5; no clear D gene. V was trimmed by 4 bases and J by 0 bases, leaving 11 bases between them. Germline V gene sequence: CDR1 SGHRS, CDR2 YFSETQ. This CDR3 has 15 amino acids. The chain's CDR3 is CASSADGDSNQPQHF. Here the CDR3 DNA reads TGCGCCAGCAGCGCGGACGGGGATAGCAATCAGCCCCAGCATTTT.

The chain employs TRBV4-3 and TRBJ2-1; TRBD1 might be the D (6 bases). There are 14 residues in the CDR3. CDR1 and CDR2 (germline): LGHNA, YSLEER. V lost 4 bases to trimming and J lost 6 bases, with 13 bases between them. CDR3: CASSLNLRGNEQFF. The CDR3 nucleotides read TGCGCCAGCAGCCTTAACCTCAGGGGCAATGAGCAGTTCTTC.

The chain has TRBV28 and TRBJ2-7; the match to TRBD2 covers 9 bases. This CDR3 contains 14 residues. Germline V gene data show CDR1 as MDHEN and CDR2 as SYDVKM. Trimming cost V 5 bases and J 4 bases; bases outside gene matches: 6. DNA of the CDR3: TGTGCCAGCAGTCCTGGCGGGGGGGAATACGAGCAGTACTTC. The encoded protein is CASSPGGGEYEQYF.

The CDR3 sequence: CATTVPSIQPQHF. In DNA form, the CDR3 reads TGTGCCACAACTGTCCCAAGTATCCAGCCCCAGCATTTT. This sequence joins TRBV28 and TRBJ1-5; D not resolved. The CDR3 has 13 residues. V lost 10 bases and J 7 bases, leaving 17 bases between the germline ends. From germline, CDR1 is MDHEN and CDR2 SYDVKM.

V is TRBV5-1 and J is TRBJ1-4; TRBD1 aligns across 8 bases. The V gene end was trimmed by 4 bases and the J gene end by 5 bases; junction bases not matched to a gene: 10. The CDR3 is made up of 16 amino acids. Per the germline V gene, CDR1 is SGHRS and CDR2 is YFSETQ. Here the CDR3 DNA reads TGCGCCAGCAGCCCGTTACGGACAGGGCTAAATGAAAAACTGTTTTTT. Encoded protein: CASSPLRTGLNEKLFF.

The chain employs TRBV27 and TRBJ1-2, with D possibly TRBD1 on 6 matching bases. This CDR3 is 14 amino acids long. Germline loops: CDR1 MNHEY, CDR2 SMNVEV (reference sequence). Deletions cut 5 bases from V and 8 bases from J, with 18 bases between. The CDR3 DNA sequence: TGTGCCAGCAGTAGCGGGGGCGGGGTGGGCGGCTACACCTTC. It encodes CASSSGGGVGGYTF.

The chain recombines TRBV5-6 with TRBJ2-1; TRBD2 is a possible D gene (6 bases). The V gene lost 4 bases and the J gene lost 5 bases, with 16 bases spanning the gap. The CDR3 contains 15 residues. Germline V gives CDR1 SGHDT, CDR2 YYEEEE. The CDR3 spells CASSALSSGNNEQFF. CDR3 DNA: TGTGCCAGCAGCGCATTGAGTAGCGGTAACAATGAGCAGTTCTTC.

CDR3 residues: CASSLLSDTEAFF. CDR3 in DNA: TGTGCCAGCAGCTTATTGTCGGACACTGAAGCTTTCTTT. This chain connects TRBV11-3 to TRBJ1-1, with D unclear. The CDR3 covers 13 residues. V was pared by 2 bases and J by 3 bases, with 7 bases between. Germline V gene sequence: CDR1 SGHNT, CDR2 YENEEA.

CDR3 bases: TGTGCCAGCAGCTTTCTCCAAGAGACCCAGTACTTC. It codes for CASSFLQETQYF. This rearrangement joins TRBV5-6 to TRBJ2-5; D ambiguous. Per the germline V gene, CDR1 is SGHDT and CDR2 is YYEEEE. The ends were cut back, 2 bases at V and 1 base at J, with 3 bases in the middle. This CDR3 comprises 12 residues.

This chain links TRBV5-4 with TRBJ1-6, with 7 bases lining up with TRBD1. The junction had 9 bases not matched to a gene; V was cut back by 3 bases and J by 9 bases. The CDR3 extends over 15 amino acids. Germline V gene data show CDR1 as SGHNT and CDR2 as YYREEE (reference sequence). The CDR3 here is CASSSNRGSSSPLHF. Written as DNA, the CDR3 is TGTGCCAGCAGCTCGAACAGGGGATCGAGTTCACCCCTCCACTTT. Supplemented by reference TRBV5-4 and TRBJ1-6, the full variable domain reads ETGVTQSPTHLIKTRGQQVTLRCSSQSGHNTVSWYQQALGQGPQFIFQYYREEENGRGNFPPRFSGLQFPNYSSELNVNALELDDSALYLCASSSNRGSSSPLHFGNGTRLTVT.

The chain couples TRBV5-1 to TRBJ2-7; 9 bases fit TRBD1. Germline V gene sequence: CDR1 SGHRS, CDR2 YFSETQ. J was trimmed by 7 bases and V by 0 bases; bases with no gene match: 5. The length of the CDR3 is 14 residues. CDR3 sequence reads: CASSLGQGGREQYF. The CDR3 nucleotides are TGCGCCAGCAGCTTGGGACAGGGGGGCCGTGAGCAGTACTTC.

The V and J genes are TRBV15 and TRBJ2-6; 7 bases match TRBD1. V trimming: 1 base; J trimming: 7 bases; junction bases outside the gene matches: 10. The CDR3 consists of 17 residues. Germline V gene sequence: CDR1 LNHNV, CDR2 YYDKDF (reference sequence). CDR3 DNA: TGTGCCACCAGCAGAGGACAGGGCTTTTATTCAGCCAACGTCCTGACTTTC. Amino acid sequence: CATSRGQGFYSANVLTF.

The chain links TRBV5-1 to TRBJ1-2; tentatively, D is TRBD1 (5 bases). The V gene's germline CDR1 is SGHRS and CDR2 YFSETQ. Trimming stripped 1 base from V and 1 base from J, with 14 bases between. This CDR3 comprises 16 residues. The chain's CDR3 is CASSLTGTKGNYGYTF. CDR3 sequence (DNA): TGCGCCAGCAGCTTGACAGGAACCAAGGGTAACTATGGCTACACCTTC.

This chain links TRBV7-3 with TRBJ2-5, with 7 bases that match TRBD1. CDR1 SGHTA and CDR2 FQGTGA come from the germline V gene. V shed 4 bases, J shed 11 bases, and the junction held 7 bases outside the gene matches. The CDR3 is 12 amino acids. CDR3 region: CASSSQGEAQYF. The CDR3 DNA is TGTGCCAGCAGCTCCCAGGGGGAAGCGCAGTACTTC.

The CDR3 DNA follows: TGTGCCAGCAGCCAATCCAGCGCCAGGGGATGGCCGAAAGCTTTCTTT. Its protein product is CASSQSSARGWPKAFF. The V and J genes are TRBV16 and TRBJ1-1, with a possible D match to TRBD1 (6 bases). The CDR3 runs 16 residues. V lost 0 bases and J lost 9, with 20 bases in between. Germline CDR1 and CDR2: KGHSY and FQNENV.

The V call is TRBV15, the J call TRBJ1-4, with TRBD1 identical over 7 bases. In germline, CDR1 is LNHNV, CDR2 YYDKDF (reference sequence). V lost 2 bases to trimming and J lost 8 bases; unmatched junction nucleotides: 8. This CDR3 has 15 amino acids. This chain's CDR3 is CATSRLTGRGEKLFF. The CDR3 region has the DNA TGTGCCACCAGCAGACTGACAGGGCGTGGGGAAAAACTGTTTTTT.

V usage is TRBV9 and J usage is TRBJ2-7, with 12 bases lining up with TRBD1. CDR3 size: 16 residues. Germline CDR1 reads SGDLS; CDR2 reads YYNGEE. After removal of 0 bases from V and 3 bases from J, the junction contained 4 bases not matched to a gene. CDR3 coding DNA: TGTGCCAGCAGCGTAGCCGGGACAGGGGGCAGCTACGAGCAGTACTTC. It is translated as CASSVAGTGGSYEQYF.

The rearrangement links TRBV5-6 to TRBJ1-6; 7 bases line up with TRBD1. CDR1 is SGHDT, CDR2 YYEEEE, per germline. The CDR3 contains 13 residues. J was trimmed by 13 bases and V by 3 bases; bases with no gene match: 7. Here the CDR3 reads CASSWDSLPPLHF. The CDR3 DNA reads TGTGCCAGCAGCTGGGACAGCTTGCCGCCCCTCCACTTT.

The chain combines TRBV11-2 with TRBJ2-5, with TRBD2 matching over 9 bases. Germline-derived CDR1 and CDR2 are SGHAT and FQNNGV. This CDR3 has 14 amino acids. Losses at the gene ends were 5 bases for V and 5 bases for J; bases not matched to a gene: 6. CDR3 amino acids: CASSATSGWETQYF. As DNA, the CDR3 is TGTGCCAGCAGCGCGACTAGCGGTTGGGAGACCCAGTACTTC.

The chain couples TRBV6-6 to TRBJ2-7; tentative D call: TRBD1 (5 bases). The germline V and J ends were trimmed by 3 bases and 0 bases, with 12 bases remaining between them. Germline assignment: CDR1 MNHNY and CDR2 SVGAGI (reference sequence). CDR3 size: 15 residues. In DNA form, the CDR3 reads TGTGCCAGCAGTTATGACAGTACGCTCTCCTACGAGCAGTACTTC. It translates to CASSYDSTLSYEQYF.

The genes are TRBV19 and TRBJ2-7, with 10 bases aligning to TRBD2. The germline gives CDR1 LNHDA, CDR2 SQIVND (reference sequence). The CDR3 spans 17 residues. The J segment lost 0 bases and the V segment lost 1 base, leaving 6 bases of the junction unmatched. This CDR3 reads CASSIALLAGFSYEQYF. The CDR3 region has the DNA TGTGCCAGTAGTATAGCTTTACTAGCGGGGTTCTCCTACGAGCAGTACTTC.

The V call is TRBV5-1, the J call TRBJ1-2; a weak D match, TRBD1 (6 bases). Germline V gene lookup returns CDR1 SGHRS and CDR2 YFSETQ. This CDR3 contains 13 residues. Trimming shortened V by 4 bases and J by 8 bases, and 15 bases separated the two germline ends. The CDR3 region is CASSPVAGDGYTF. The CDR3 DNA sequence: TGCGCCAGCAGCCCGGTGGCAGGGGACGGCTACACCTTC.

Comment on this clone: At the DNA level, this CDR3 is encoded by other sequences in the same sample as well. The chain has TRBV5-1 and TRBJ2-1; 9 nucleotides agree with TRBD2. Per germline, CDR1 SGHRS and CDR2 YFSETQ. This CDR3 has 16 amino acids. Trimming removed 0 bases from V and 4 bases from J; junction bases left unmatched: 5. This CDR3 is CASSLGLAGKYNEQFF. CDR3 DNA sequence: TGCGCCAGCAGCTTGGGGCTAGCGGGGAAGTACAATGAGCAGTTCTTC.

This chain connects TRBV30 to TRBJ1-2; TRBD1 matches 9 bases. J lost 1 base, V lost 7 bases, and 4 bases had no gene match. The length of the CDR3 is 13 residues. From germline, CDR1 is GTSNPN and CDR2 SVGIG (reference sequence). The CDR3 loop reads CASSDRGNYGYTF. The DNA for the CDR3 is TGTGCCTCCTCGGACAGGGGTAACTATGGCTACACCTTC.

This rearrangement joins TRBV7-9 to TRBJ2-3, with 9 bases identical to TRBD1. Germline V CDR1 and CDR2: SEHNR, FQNEAQ (reference sequence). The CDR3 extends over 16 amino acids. The J segment lost 2 bases and the V segment lost 5 bases, leaving 8 bases of the junction unmatched. In DNA form, the CDR3 reads TGTGCCAGCAGCCATAGACAGGGGGTCATCACAGATACGCAGTATTTT. It encodes CASSHRQGVITDTQYF.

The V and J genes are TRBV25-1 and TRBJ2-3; D possibly corresponds to TRBD1 (5 bases). Germline CDR1 reads MGHDK; CDR2 reads SYGVNS. With 0 bases removed from V and 6 bases from J, the gap between germline ends came to 7 bases. This CDR3 comprises 13 residues. CDR3: CASSEYRGDTQYF. Written as DNA, the CDR3 is TGTGCCAGCAGTGAATATAGGGGCGATACGCAGTATTTT.

The gene calls are TRBV6-5 and TRBJ2-7; D is perhaps TRBD2 (6 bases). The CDR3 extends over 13 amino acids. Trimming stripped 7 bases from V and 6 bases from J, with 16 bases between. Germline V lookup: CDR1 MNHEY, CDR2 SVGAGI. CDR3 residues: CASTGGVYAEQYF. The CDR3 DNA follows: TGTGCCAGCACCGGAGGGGTCTACGCCGAGCAGTACTTC.

The V gene is TRBV11-2, the J gene TRBJ2-7; no definite D call. The CDR3 runs 13 residues. The germline V and J ends were trimmed by 1 base and 4 bases, with 8 bases remaining between them. Germline V gene sequence: CDR1 SGHAT, CDR2 FQNNGV. CDR3 amino acids: CASSLGLGYEQYF. CDR3 nucleotides: TGTGCCAGCAGCTTAGGTCTCGGTTACGAGCAGTACTTC.